This TCR beta chain was profiled in a study of T cell responses to AZD1222 COVID-19 vaccine. Study results and caveats: Recipients of two AZD1222 doses showed rising Spike-specific TCR breadth and depth. The CD4 TCRs associated with vaccination extended across spike and predominated at 160-218 and 743-854. Donors were chiefly white British, with a greater number of females, and clonal diversity was perhaps underestimated.

Germline V lookup: CDR1 SGHRS, CDR2 YFSETQ. With 4 bases removed from V and 5 bases from J, the gap between germline ends came to 15 bases. The CDR3 has 14 residues. TCRdb keeps only in-frame clones here, not all; method: immunoSEQ multiplex PCR. Altogether under 55,000 clones are present, around 80% being singletons, with the ten largest covering 9.5% to 13%. A note on this clone: Its specificity is not known.

The chain recombines TRBV5-1 with TRBJ2-5; D possibly corresponds to TRBD1 (6 bases). The sample consisted of peripheral blood, taken on day 0 of AZD1222 vaccination. The source of this sequence is an adult in good health. CDR3 DNA: TGCGCCAGCAGCCTCTCCACAGGGATGGAGACCCAGTACTTC. Translation gives CASSLSTGMETQYF.